Each of the 31 T cell receptor beta chains below was sequenced from the same sample in a study of CD8 T cells in Susac syndrome. Random hexamers were used to reverse transcribe the RNA input (about 0.5 to 1 ug). TCRdb processed the immunoSEQ multiplex PCR reads anew with MiXCR; each CDR3 protein has one entry. The data show 95,000 to 150,000 distinct CDR3 sequences, roughly 94% seen once. Sequencing used CD4+ T cells from PBMCs. These receptors were collected from a human donor in good health.

The rearrangement links TRBV12-3 or TRBV12-4 to TRBJ1-3; D unclear. The CDR3 is 13 residues long. Trimming stripped 1 base from V and 9 bases from J, with 10 bases between. Here the CDR3 reads CASSLDSGGTIYF. CDR3 in DNA: TGTGCCAGCAGTTTAGACAGCGGAGGCACCATATATTTT.

V and J are TRBV5-4 and TRBJ2-4; D is perhaps TRBD1 (7 bases). Germline V gene data show CDR1 as SGHNT and CDR2 as YYREEE (reference sequence). V lost 4 bases, J lost 8 bases, and 19 bases lay in between. CDR3 length equals 15 residues. The CDR3 region is CASSGGGQGVDIQYF. For the CDR3, the DNA is TGTGCCAGCAGCGGAGGGGGCCAGGGCGTGGACATTCAGTACTTC.

The chain couples TRBV3-1 to TRBJ2-6; D may be TRBD1 (5 bases). The V end lost 1 base, the J end lost 1 base, and 8 bases lay between the germline ends. There are 16 residues in the CDR3. Looked up from germline, CDR1 is LGHDT and CDR2 is YNNKEL (reference sequence). The CDR3 nucleotides read TGTGCCAGCAGCCAAGCACAGGTATCTGGGGCCAACGTCCTGACTTTC. Protein: CASSQAQVSGANVLTF.

V gene TRBV5-1 combines with J gene TRBJ2-4; 12 bases map to TRBD2. This CDR3 has 20 residues. V lost 4 bases and J lost 0; bases outside the gene matches: 14. Per the germline V gene, CDR1 is SGHRS and CDR2 is YFSETQ. CDR3 DNA sequence: TGCGCCAGCAGCCCCCTAGCGGGAGGGCTCGGCGGTCTAGCCAAAAACATTCAGTACTTC. Translation: CASSPLAGGLGGLAKNIQYF. The full variable domain, completed using reference TRBV5-1 and TRBJ2-4, is KAGVTQTPRYLIKTRGQQVTLSCSPISGHRSVSWYQQTPGQGLQFLFEYFSETQRNKGNFPGRFSGRQFSNSRSEMNVSTLELGDSALYLCASSPLAGGLGGLAKNIQYFGAGTRLSVL.

The chain carries TRBV28 and TRBJ1-2; tentative D call: TRBD1 (5 bases). Per germline, CDR1 MDHEN and CDR2 SYDVKM. V gave up 6 bases and J gave up 2 bases, with 16 bases separating them. The CDR3 has 15 amino acids. The CDR3: CASSETGTDNYGYTF. DNA of the CDR3: TGTGCCAGCAGCGAGACTGGGACCGACAACTATGGCTACACCTTC.

This chain connects TRBV12-3 or TRBV12-4 to TRBJ1-5; tentative D call: TRBD1 (5 bases). V lost 5 bases to trimming and J lost 1 base, with 9 bases between them. CDR3 length: 14 residues. CDR3 in DNA: TGTGCCAGCAGTCGCGCAGGGAGCAATCAGCCCCAGCATTTT. Its translation: CASSRAGSNQPQHF.

Turning to this clonotype: One end of the junction is discordant with germline, which a read error may explain. This sequence joins TRBV4-2 and TRBJ1-2; D call uncertain. The CDR3 is made up of 15 amino acids. Germline CDR1 is LGHNA and CDR2 is YNFKEQ. The CDR3 region is CASSQERGRNCGYTF. The CDR3 region has the DNA TGTGCCAGCAGCCAAGAGAGAGGGAGGAACTGTGGCTACACCTTC.

This chain uses TRBV15 with TRBJ2-7, with D maybe TRBD1 (6 bases). Germline V CDR1 and CDR2: LNHNV, YYDKDF (reference sequence). The CDR3 consists of 14 residues. Trimming took off 3 bases at V and 5 bases at J, with 14 bases between the two ends. CDR3 nucleotides: TGTGCCACCAGCAGCCCAGGGGCGATAAACGAGCAGTACTTC. It translates to CATSSPGAINEQYF. Looking up the rest from reference TRBV15 and TRBJ2-7 gives the full variable domain: DAMVIQNPRYQVTQFGKPVTLSCSQTLNHNVMYWYQQKSSQAPKLLFHYYDKDFNNEADTPDNFQSRRPNTSFCFLDIRSPGLGDTAMYLCATSSPGAINEQYFGPGTRLTVT.

In its sample, this clonotype was seen once. The chain combines TRBV9 with TRBJ1-5; maybe TRBD1 (5 bases). V was clipped by 0 bases and J by 0 bases, with 10 bases between them. CDR3 length: 16 residues. Germline-derived CDR1 and CDR2 are SGDLS and YYNGEE. The CDR3 DNA reads TGTGCCAGCAGCGTAGGAGACAGAGATAGCAATCAGCCCCAGCATTTT. It specifies CASSVGDRDSNQPQHF.

V usage is TRBV6-5 and J usage is TRBJ2-1; 8 bases are shared with TRBD2. CDR3 length equals 17 residues. Germline V gives CDR1 MNHEY, CDR2 SVGAGI. The V segment lost 4 bases and the J segment 4 bases; nucleotides outside the gene matches: 12. The CDR3 here is CASSSRSLVAGYNEQFF. The CDR3 region has the DNA TGTGCCAGCAGTTCCCGGAGCTTGGTAGCGGGGTACAATGAGCAGTTCTTC.

The chain uses TRBV23-1 and TRBJ2-5; the D is unclear. TRBV23-1 counts as an open reading frame of uncertain function. Between the trimmed V and J ends, which lost 8 bases and 3 bases, there was a span of 13 bases. The CDR3 consists of 13 residues. The CDR3: CASLAANEETQYF. The CDR3 DNA is TGCGCCAGCCTGGCGGCGAATGAAGAGACCCAGTACTTC.

This clonotype has just a few counts. The CDR3: CASSTGTSGAEQYF. CDR3 in DNA: TGCGCCAGCAGCACTGGGACTAGTGGAGCCGAGCAGTACTTC. The V call is TRBV5-1, the J call TRBJ2-7, with TRBD2 identical over 8 bases. Losses at the gene ends were 4 bases for V and 6 bases for J; bases not matched to a gene: 9. There are 14 residues in the CDR3. Germline-derived CDR1 and CDR2 are SGHRS and YFSETQ.

This chain uses TRBV7-9 with TRBJ2-7; D is uncertain. V was shortened by 5 bases and J by 7 bases, with 9 bases between the two germline ends. The CDR3 is 11 residues long. Germline CDR1 is SEHNR and CDR2 is FQNEAQ (reference sequence). CDR3 loop: CASSAEKEQYF. For the CDR3, the DNA is TGTGCCAGCAGCGCCGAGAAGGAGCAGTACTTC.

The rearrangement uses TRBV4-2 and TRBJ1-1, with a weak D call TRBD1 (6 bases). The germline V gene encodes CDR1 LGHNA and CDR2 YNFKEQ. Trimming took off 0 bases at V and 6 bases at J, with 14 bases between the two ends. The CDR3 is 15 amino acids. Written as DNA, the CDR3 is TGTGCCAGCAGCCAAGATGTAGGGGGTGGGGCTGAAGCTTTCTTT. Its protein is CASSQDVGGGAEAFF.

The chain combines TRBV19 with TRBJ1-1; tentatively, D is TRBD1 (6 bases). CDR1 LNHDA and CDR2 SQIVND come from the germline V gene (reference sequence). Trimming removed 8 bases at V and 4 bases at J, with 20 bases between. The CDR3 contains 15 residues. The CDR3 DNA reads TGTGCCAGTGGCAGCCCAGGGGTGGTGAGCACTGAAGCTTTCTTT. The encoded protein is CASGSPGVVSTEAFF.

The chain couples TRBV12-3 or TRBV12-4 to TRBJ2-3, with 9 bases lining up with TRBD2. This CDR3 region has 16 residues. V was pared by 3 bases and J by 6 bases, with 10 bases of the junction left unmatched. CDR3 nucleotides: TGTGCCAGCAGTTTGAGGGTAGCGGGAGATGCCGATACGCAGTATTTT. Translating gives CASSLRVAGDADTQYF.

The chain uses TRBV27 and TRBJ1-2, with 8 nucleotides matching TRBD1. CDR3 size: 13 residues. Germline CDR1 MNHEY, CDR2 SMNVEV (reference sequence). J gave up 4 bases and V 3 bases, and 1 base lay outside the gene matches. CDR3 DNA sequence: TGTGCCAGCAGTTTTCAGGGGGCCTATGGCTACACCTTC. Translated, it gives CASSFQGAYGYTF.

The rearrangement joins TRBV18 to TRBJ2-1, with 12 nucleotides matching TRBD2. The CDR3 covers 17 residues. Germline V gene data show CDR1 as KGHSH and CDR2 as LQKENI. The J segment lost 7 bases and the V segment lost 0 bases, leaving 7 bases of the junction unmatched. The CDR3 sequence: CASSPPGLAGGLNEQFF. CDR3 DNA: TGTGCCAGCTCACCACCGGGTCTAGCGGGAGGGTTGAATGAGCAGTTCTTC.

CDR3 nucleotide sequence: TGTGCCAGCAGATTCGACAGTAACTATGGCTACACCTTC. Its protein is CASRFDSNYGYTF. This chain uses TRBV6-5 with TRBJ1-2, with a possible D match to TRBD1 (5 bases). Trimming pared 6 bases from V and 1 base from J, leaving 9 bases between. This CDR3 spans 13 amino acids. Germline-derived CDR1 and CDR2 are MNHEY and SVGAGI.

The chain recombines TRBV7-6 with TRBJ2-7; D unresolved. V lost 5 bases to trimming and J lost 0 bases, with 14 bases between them. The CDR3 extends over 15 amino acids. Germline CDR1 reads SGHVS; CDR2 reads FNYEAQ. Here the CDR3 reads CASSPGPSSSYEQYF. The CDR3 coding sequence is TGTGCCAGCAGCCCGGGCCCATCGAGCTCCTACGAGCAGTACTTC. The complete variable domain, with remaining parts taken from reference TRBV7-6 and TRBJ2-7, reads GAGVSQSPRYKVTKRGQDVALRCDPISGHVSLYWYRQALGQGPEFLTYFNYEAQQDKSGLPNDRFSAERPEGSISTLTIQRTEQRDSAMYRCASSPGPSSSYEQYFGPGTRLTVT.

The J gene is TRBJ1-1, the V gene TRBV3-1; D is perhaps TRBD1 (6 bases). The CDR3 runs 15 residues. Looked up from germline, CDR1 is LGHDT and CDR2 is YNNKEL (reference sequence). The V and J ends lost 4 bases and 1 base respectively, with 13 bases between them. The CDR3 reads CASSPSSTGNTEAFF. The DNA for the CDR3 is TGTGCCAGCAGCCCCTCTTCGACAGGGAACACTGAAGCTTTCTTT.

The rearrangement links TRBV25-1 to TRBJ1-1; D not resolved. From germline, CDR1 is MGHDK and CDR2 SYGVNS. There are 15 residues in the CDR3. V was shortened by 6 bases and J by 4 bases, with 18 bases between the two germline ends. In DNA form, the CDR3 reads TGTGCCAGCAGCATGGGCTCCGGGGAGGCCACTGAAGCTTTCTTT. Its translation: CASSMGSGEATEAFF.

This sequence joins TRBV19 and TRBJ1-5; unclear D gene. V lost 3 bases to trimming and J lost 0 bases, with 15 bases between them. This CDR3 has 17 amino acids. The germline CDR1 and CDR2 sequences are LNHDA and SQIVND (reference sequence). The CDR3 region has the DNA TGTGCCAGTAGTATTAGCCTTGACCTTTATAGCAATCAGCCCCAGCATTTT. Protein: CASSISLDLYSNQPQHF.

This sequence joins TRBV7-2 and TRBJ2-1, with 7 bases lining up with TRBD2. The CDR3 totals 14 residues. V lost 1 base to trimming and J lost 9 bases; unmatched junction nucleotides: 6. CDR1 SGHTA and CDR2 FQGNSA come from the germline V gene. The CDR3: CASSLVGGPSEQFF. The CDR3 DNA is TGTGCCAGCAGCTTAGTGGGAGGGCCATCTGAGCAGTTCTTC.

This clonotype was recorded a few times. The chain has TRBV29-1 and TRBJ2-7; TRBD2 is a possible D gene (6 bases). CDR1 and CDR2 (germline): SQVTM, ANQGSEA. V lost 6 bases, J lost 0 bases, and 15 bases lay in between. The CDR3 extends over 14 amino acids. CDR3 protein: CSVREAGLSYEQYF. The CDR3 DNA reads TGCAGCGTCAGGGAAGCGGGCCTCTCCTACGAGCAGTACTTC.

J is TRBJ2-5 and V is TRBV6-2 or TRBV6-3; D remains unclear. Trimming took off 10 bases at V and 4 bases at J, with 7 bases between the two ends. The CDR3 has 10 residues. Per germline, CDR1 MNHEY and CDR2 SVGEGT. The CDR3 nucleotides are TGTGCCACCGTATCAGAGACCCAGTACTTC. Translated: CATVSETQYF.

The chain uses TRBV20-1 and TRBJ2-7; no definite D call. Looked up from germline, CDR1 is DFQATT and CDR2 is SNEGSKA (reference sequence). The CDR3 loop spans 13 amino acids. V gave up 2 bases and J gave up 2 bases, with 10 bases separating them. The CDR3 DNA reads TGCAGTGCTAGACACAGTGGCACCTACGAGCAGTACTTC. It specifies CSARHSGTYEQYF.

The chain couples TRBV3-1 to TRBJ1-5; possibly TRBD1 for D (5 bases). CDR1 LGHDT and CDR2 YNNKEL come from the germline V gene (reference sequence). V lost 3 bases and J 1 base, leaving 10 bases between the germline ends. This CDR3 spans 15 amino acids. The CDR3 loop reads CASSQGLMSNQPQHF. CDR3 coding DNA: TGTGCCAGCAGCCAGGGGCTAATGAGCAATCAGCCCCAGCATTTT.

This sequence joins TRBV7-2 and TRBJ2-2; 9 bases line up with TRBD2. Unmatched junction bases numbered 4, after V lost 6 bases and J lost 2 bases. CDR1 SGHTA and CDR2 FQGNSA come from the germline V gene. The CDR3 runs to 15 residues. In nucleotides, the CDR3 is TGTGCCAGCAGGTTTAGCGGGAGAAACACCGGGGAGCTGTTTTTT. This translates into CASRFSGRNTGELFF.

The V and J genes are TRBV7-6 and TRBJ2-2; unclear D gene. CDR1 is SGHVS, CDR2 FNYEAQ, per germline. This CDR3 is built from 14 residues. V lost 6 bases, J lost 8 bases, and 16 bases lay in between. CDR3 nucleotide sequence: TGTGCCAGCAGACCAAACAGCCTCACTGGGGAGCTGTTTTTT. This codes for CASRPNSLTGELFF. Full variable domain (remainder filled in from reference TRBV7-6 and TRBJ2-2): GAGVSQSPRYKVTKRGQDVALRCDPISGHVSLYWYRQALGQGPEFLTYFNYEAQQDKSGLPNDRFSAERPEGSISTLTIQRTEQRDSAMYRCASRPNSLTGELFFGEGSRLTVL.

As concerns this clonotype: One end of the junction is discordant with germline, which a read error may explain. V gene TRBV19 combines with J gene TRBJ2-7, with D hard to call. CDR1 LNHDA and CDR2 SQIVND come from the germline V gene (reference sequence). CDR3 length: 11 amino acids. CDR3 DNA sequence: TGTGCCAGTAGATTCTCCGACGAGCAGTACTTC. This sequence encodes CASRFSDEQYF.